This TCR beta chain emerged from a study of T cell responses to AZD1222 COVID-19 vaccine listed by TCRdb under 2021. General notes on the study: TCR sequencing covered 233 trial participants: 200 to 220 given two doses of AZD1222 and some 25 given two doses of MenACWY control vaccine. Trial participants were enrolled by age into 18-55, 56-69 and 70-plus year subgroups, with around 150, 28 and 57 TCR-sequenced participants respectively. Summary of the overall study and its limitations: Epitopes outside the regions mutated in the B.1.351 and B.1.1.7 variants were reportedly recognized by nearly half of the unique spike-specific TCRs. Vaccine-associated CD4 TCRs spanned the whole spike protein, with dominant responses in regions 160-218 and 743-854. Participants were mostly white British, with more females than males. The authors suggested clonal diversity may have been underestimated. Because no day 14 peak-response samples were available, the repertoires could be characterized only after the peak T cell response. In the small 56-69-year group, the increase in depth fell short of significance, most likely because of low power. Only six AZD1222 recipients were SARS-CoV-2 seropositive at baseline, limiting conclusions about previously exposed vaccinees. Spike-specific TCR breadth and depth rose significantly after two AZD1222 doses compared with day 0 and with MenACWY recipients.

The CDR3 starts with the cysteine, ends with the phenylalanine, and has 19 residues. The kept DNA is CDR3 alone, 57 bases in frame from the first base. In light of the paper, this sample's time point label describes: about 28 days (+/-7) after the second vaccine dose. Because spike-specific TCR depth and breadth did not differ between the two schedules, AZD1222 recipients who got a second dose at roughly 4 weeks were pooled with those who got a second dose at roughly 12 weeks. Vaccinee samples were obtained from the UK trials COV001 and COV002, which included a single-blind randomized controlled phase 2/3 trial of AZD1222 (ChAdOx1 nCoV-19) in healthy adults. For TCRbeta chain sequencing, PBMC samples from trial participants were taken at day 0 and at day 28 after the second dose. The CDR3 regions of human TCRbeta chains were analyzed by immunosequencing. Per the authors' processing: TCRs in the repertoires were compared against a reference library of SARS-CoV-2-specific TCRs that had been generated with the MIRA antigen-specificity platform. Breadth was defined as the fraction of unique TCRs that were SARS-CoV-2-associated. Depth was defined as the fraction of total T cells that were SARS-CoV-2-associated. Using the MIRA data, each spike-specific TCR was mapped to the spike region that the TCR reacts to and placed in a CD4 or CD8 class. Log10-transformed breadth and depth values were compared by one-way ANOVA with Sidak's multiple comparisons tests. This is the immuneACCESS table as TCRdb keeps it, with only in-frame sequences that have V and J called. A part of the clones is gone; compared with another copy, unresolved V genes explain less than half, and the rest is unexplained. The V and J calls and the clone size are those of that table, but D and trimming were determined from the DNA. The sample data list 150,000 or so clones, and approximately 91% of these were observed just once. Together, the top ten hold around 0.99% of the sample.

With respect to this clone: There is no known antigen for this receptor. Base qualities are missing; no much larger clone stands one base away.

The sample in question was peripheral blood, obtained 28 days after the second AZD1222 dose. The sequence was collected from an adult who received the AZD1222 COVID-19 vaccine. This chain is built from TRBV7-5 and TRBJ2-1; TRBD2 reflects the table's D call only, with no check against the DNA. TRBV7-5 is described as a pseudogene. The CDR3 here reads CARSLPGLAGVYSYNEQFF. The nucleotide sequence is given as TGTGCCAGAAGCCTGCCGGGACTAGCGGGAGTCTACTCCTACAATGAGCAGTTCTTC.